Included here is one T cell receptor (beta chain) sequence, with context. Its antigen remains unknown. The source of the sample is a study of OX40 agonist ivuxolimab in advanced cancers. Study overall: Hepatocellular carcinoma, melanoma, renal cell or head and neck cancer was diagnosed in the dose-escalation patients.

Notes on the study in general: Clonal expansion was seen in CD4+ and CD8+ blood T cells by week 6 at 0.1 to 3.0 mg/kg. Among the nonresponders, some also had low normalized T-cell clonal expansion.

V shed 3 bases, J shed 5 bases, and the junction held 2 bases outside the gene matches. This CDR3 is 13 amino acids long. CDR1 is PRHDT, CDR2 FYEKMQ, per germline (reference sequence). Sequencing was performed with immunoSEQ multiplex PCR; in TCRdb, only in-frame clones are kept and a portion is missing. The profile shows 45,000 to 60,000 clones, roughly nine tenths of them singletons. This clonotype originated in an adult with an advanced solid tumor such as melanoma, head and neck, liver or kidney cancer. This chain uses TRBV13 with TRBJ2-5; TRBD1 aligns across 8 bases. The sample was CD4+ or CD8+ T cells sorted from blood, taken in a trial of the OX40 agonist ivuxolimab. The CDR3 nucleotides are TGTGCCAGCAGCTTCAGGGGGCCGGAGACCCAGTACTTC. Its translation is CASSFRGPETQYF.